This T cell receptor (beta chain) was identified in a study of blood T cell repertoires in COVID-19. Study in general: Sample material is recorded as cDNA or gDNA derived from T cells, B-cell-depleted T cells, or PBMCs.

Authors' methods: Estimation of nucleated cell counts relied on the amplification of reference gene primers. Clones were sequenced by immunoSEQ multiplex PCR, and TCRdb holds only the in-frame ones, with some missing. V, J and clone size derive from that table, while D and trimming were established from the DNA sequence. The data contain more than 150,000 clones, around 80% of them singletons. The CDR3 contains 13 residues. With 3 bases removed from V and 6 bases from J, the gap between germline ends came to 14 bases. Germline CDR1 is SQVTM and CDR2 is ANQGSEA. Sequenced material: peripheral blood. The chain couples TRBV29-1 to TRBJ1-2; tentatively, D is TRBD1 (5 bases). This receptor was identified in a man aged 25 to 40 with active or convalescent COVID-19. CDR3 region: CSVELGQFDGYTF. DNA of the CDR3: TGCAGCGTTGAGCTGGGGCAGTTCGATGGCTACACCTTC.